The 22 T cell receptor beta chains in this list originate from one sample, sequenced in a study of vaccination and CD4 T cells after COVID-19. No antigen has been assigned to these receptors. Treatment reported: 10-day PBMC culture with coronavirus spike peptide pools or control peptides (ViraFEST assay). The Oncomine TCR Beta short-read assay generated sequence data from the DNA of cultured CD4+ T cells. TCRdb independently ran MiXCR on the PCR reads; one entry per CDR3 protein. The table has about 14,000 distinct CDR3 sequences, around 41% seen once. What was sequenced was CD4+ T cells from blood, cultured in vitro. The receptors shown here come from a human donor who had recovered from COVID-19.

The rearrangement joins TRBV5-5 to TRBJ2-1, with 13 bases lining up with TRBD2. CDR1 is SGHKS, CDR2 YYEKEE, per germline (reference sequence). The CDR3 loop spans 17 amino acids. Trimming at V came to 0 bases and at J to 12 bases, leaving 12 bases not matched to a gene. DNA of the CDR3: TGTGCCAGCAGCTTGGATAATTTACTAGCGGGGGGGCAACGGCAGTTCTTC. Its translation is CASSLDNLLAGGQRQFF. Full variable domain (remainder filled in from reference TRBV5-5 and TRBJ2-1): DAGVTQSPTHLIKTRGQQVTLRCSPISGHKSVSWYQQVLGQGPQFIFQYYEKEERGRGNFPDRFSARQFPNYSSELNVNALLLGDSALYLCASSLDNLLAGGQRQFFGPGTRLTVL.

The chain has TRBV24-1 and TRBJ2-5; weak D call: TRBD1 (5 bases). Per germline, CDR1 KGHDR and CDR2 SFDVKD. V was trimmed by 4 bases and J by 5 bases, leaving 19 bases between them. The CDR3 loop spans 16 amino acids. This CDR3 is CATSDQAGPAWETQYF. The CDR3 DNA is TGTGCCACCAGTGACCAAGCAGGGCCCGCGTGGGAGACCCAGTACTTC.

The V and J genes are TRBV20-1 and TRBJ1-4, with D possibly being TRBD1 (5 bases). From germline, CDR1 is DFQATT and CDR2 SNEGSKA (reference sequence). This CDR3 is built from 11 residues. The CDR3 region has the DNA TGCGCCAGGGCCATAGGTGAAAAACTGTTTTTT. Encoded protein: CARAIGEKLFF.

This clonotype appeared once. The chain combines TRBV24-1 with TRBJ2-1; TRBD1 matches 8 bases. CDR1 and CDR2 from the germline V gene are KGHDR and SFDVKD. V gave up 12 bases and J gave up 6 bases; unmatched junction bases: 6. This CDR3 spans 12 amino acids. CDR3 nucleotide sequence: TGTGCCTCATCGACAGGGGTCAATGAGCAGTTCTTC. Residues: CASSTGVNEQFF.

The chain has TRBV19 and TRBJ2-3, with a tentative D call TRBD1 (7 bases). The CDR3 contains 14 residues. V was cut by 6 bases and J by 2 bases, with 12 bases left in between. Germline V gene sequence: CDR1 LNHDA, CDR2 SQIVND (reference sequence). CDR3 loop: CASSGRGVTDTQYF. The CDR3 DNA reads TGTGCCAGTAGCGGCAGGGGGGTCACAGATACGCAGTATTTT.

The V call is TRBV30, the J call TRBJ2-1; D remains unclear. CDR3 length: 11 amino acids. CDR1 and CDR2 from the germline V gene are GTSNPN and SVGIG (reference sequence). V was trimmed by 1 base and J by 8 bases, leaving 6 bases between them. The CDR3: CAWSGYDEQFF. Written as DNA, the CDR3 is TGTGCCTGGAGTGGGTACGATGAGCAGTTCTTC.

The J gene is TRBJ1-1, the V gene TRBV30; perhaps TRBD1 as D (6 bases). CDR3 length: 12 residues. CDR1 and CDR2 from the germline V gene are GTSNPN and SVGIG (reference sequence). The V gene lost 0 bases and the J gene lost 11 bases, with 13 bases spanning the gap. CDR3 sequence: CAWSVSGGGAFF. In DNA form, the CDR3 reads TGTGCCTGGAGTGTATCCGGAGGGGGTGCTTTCTTT.

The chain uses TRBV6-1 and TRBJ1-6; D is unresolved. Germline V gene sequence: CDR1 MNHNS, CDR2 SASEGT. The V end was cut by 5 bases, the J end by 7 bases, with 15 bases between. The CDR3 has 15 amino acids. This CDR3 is CASSPSSDGNSPLHF. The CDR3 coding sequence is TGTGCCAGCAGTCCAAGTTCGGACGGCAATTCACCCCTCCACTTT.

The DNA for the CDR3 is TGTGCCAGCAGCGCCGCTGGACAGGGGACTGAAGCTTTCTTT. As protein: CASSAAGQGTEAFF. The chain recombines TRBV9 with TRBJ1-1, with 9 bases lining up with TRBD1. The germline V gene has CDR1 SGDLS and CDR2 YYNGEE. The CDR3 length is 14 residues. Germline trimming cut 3 bases from V and 5 bases from J; bases unmatched to any gene: 5.

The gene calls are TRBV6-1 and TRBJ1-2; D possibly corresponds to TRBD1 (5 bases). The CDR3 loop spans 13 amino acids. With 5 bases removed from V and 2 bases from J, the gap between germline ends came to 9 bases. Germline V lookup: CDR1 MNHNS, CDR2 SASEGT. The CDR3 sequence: CASSPQENYGYTF. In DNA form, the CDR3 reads TGTGCCAGCAGTCCACAGGAAAACTATGGCTACACCTTC.

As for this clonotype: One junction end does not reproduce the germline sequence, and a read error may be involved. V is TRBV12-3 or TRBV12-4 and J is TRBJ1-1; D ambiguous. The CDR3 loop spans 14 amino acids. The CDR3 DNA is TGTGCCGGCAGTTTTCGGCCGATGAACACTGAAGCTTTCTTT. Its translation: CAGSFRPMNTEAFF.

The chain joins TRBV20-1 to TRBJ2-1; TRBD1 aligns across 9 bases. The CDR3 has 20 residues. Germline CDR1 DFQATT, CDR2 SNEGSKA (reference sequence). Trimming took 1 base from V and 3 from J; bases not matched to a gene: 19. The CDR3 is CSARAFRTGEQSFIYNEQFF. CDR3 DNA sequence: TGCAGTGCTAGAGCTTTTAGGACAGGGGAACAGAGTTTTATCTACAATGAGCAGTTCTTC.

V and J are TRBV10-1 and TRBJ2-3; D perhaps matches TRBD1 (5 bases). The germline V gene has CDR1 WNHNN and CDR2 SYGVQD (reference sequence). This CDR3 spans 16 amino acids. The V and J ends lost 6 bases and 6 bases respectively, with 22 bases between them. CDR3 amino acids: CASSPLTDPTRDTQYF. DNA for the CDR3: TGCGCCAGCAGCCCCTTGACAGACCCGACGCGGGATACGCAGTATTTT.

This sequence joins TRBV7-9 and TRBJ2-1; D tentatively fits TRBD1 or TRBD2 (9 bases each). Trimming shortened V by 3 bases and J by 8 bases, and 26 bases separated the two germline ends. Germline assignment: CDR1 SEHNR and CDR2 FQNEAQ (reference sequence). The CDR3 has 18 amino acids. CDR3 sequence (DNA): TGTGCCAGCAGCTTTGACAGGGGGGCAATAGCGGGAGCAGATGAGCAGTTCTTC. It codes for CASSFDRGAIAGADEQFF.

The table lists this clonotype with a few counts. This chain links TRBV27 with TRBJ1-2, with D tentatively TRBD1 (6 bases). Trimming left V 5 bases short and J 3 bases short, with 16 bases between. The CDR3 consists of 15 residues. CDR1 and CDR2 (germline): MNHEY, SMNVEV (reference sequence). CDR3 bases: TGTGCCAGCAGTCCAGCCAGGGGATATCACTATGGCTACACCTTC. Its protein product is CASSPARGYHYGYTF.

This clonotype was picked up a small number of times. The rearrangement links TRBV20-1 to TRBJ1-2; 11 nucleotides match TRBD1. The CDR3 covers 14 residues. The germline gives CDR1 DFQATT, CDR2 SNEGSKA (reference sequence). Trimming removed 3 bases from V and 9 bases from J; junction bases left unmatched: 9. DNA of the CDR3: TGCAGTGCTAGTAATTCGGGACAGGGGGATAGCTACACCTTC. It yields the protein CSASNSGQGDSYTF.

In nucleotides, the CDR3 is TGTGCCAGCAGCTTGGATCCGAACACTGAAGCTTTCTTT. Amino acids: CASSLDPNTEAFF. The chain couples TRBV5-4 to TRBJ1-1; no clear D gene. Trimming shortened V by 0 bases and J by 1 base, and 4 bases separated the two germline ends. Germline CDR1 reads SGHNT; CDR2 reads YYREEE (reference sequence). CDR3 length: 13 residues.

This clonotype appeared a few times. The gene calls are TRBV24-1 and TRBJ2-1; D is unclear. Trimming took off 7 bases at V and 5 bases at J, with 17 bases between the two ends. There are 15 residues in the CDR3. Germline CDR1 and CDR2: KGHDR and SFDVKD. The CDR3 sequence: CATRARHPLNNEQFF. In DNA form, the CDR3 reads TGTGCCACCAGAGCCAGGCACCCTCTTAACAATGAGCAGTTCTTC.

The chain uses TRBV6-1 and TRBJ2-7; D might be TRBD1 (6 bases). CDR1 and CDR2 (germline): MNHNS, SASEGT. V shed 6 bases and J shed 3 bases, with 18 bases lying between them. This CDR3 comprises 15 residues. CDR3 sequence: CASRRAGTKGYEQYF. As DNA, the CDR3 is TGTGCCAGCAGGAGGGCCGGGACAAAGGGCTACGAGCAGTACTTC.

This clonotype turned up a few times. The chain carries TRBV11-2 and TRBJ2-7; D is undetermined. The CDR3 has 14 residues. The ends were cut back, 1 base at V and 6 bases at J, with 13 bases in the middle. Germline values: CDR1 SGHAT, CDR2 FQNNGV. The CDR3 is CASSLVRYSVEQYF. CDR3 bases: TGTGCCAGCAGCTTAGTGCGTTATTCGGTCGAGCAGTACTTC.

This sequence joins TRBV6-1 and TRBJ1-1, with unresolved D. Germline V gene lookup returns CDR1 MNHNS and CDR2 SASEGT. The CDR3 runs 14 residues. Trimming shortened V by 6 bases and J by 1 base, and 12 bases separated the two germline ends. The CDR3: CASRGTGRNTEAFF. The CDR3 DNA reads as TGTGCCAGCAGGGGAACCGGACGGAACACTGAAGCTTTCTTT.

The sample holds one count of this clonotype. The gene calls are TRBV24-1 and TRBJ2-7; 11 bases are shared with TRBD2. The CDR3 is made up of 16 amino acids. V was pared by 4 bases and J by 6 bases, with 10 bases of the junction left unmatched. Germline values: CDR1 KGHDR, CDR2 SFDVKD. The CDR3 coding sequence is TGTGCCACCAGTGACGCGAGAATGGGACTAGCGGCCGAGCAGTACTTC. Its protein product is CATSDARMGLAAEQYF.